The source of this T cell receptor (beta chain) is a study of blood T cell repertoires in COVID-19. Study-wide context: Donors in the United States, Italy and Spain gave samples during acute or convalescent COVID-19. PBMCs, B-cell-depleted T cells, or T cells provided the cDNA or gDNA that made up the material.

The CDR3 totals 15 residues. Trimming removed 2 bases at V and 4 bases at J, with 11 bases between. Germline assignment: CDR1 MNHEY and CDR2 SVGEGT. As processed by the authors: Amplification from reference gene primers served as the basis for estimated nucleated cell counts. Using immunoSEQ multiplex PCR, the repertoire was profiled, and TCRdb retains in-frame clones only, with some absent. Clone size and the V and J calls come from that table; the DNA yielded D and trimming. The table includes some 69,000 clones, roughly nine tenths detected once. J is TRBJ2-2 and V is TRBV6-2 or TRBV6-3, with D perhaps TRBD1 (7 bases). The receptor's source is a man in his 60s with acute or convalescent COVID-19. What was sequenced was peripheral blood. DNA for the CDR3: TGTGCCAGCAGTTACCGCCAGGGGGGCACCGGGGAGCTGTTTTTT. Translation gives CASSYRQGGTGELFF.